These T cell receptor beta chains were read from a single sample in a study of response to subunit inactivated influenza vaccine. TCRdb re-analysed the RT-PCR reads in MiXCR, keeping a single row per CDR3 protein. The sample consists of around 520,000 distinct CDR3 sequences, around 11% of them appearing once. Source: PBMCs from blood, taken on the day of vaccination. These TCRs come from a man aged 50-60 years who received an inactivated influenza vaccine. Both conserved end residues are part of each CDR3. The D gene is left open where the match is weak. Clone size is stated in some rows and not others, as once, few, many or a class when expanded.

cdr3_nt: TGTGCCAGCAGCCAAGGGGTCGAGGTGCCGCTGTTAGAGACCCAGTACTTC; cdr3_aa: CASSQGVEVPLLETQYF; j_call: TRBJ2-5; v_call: TRBV3-1; d_call: NA; clone_size: NA
cdr3_nt: TGTGCCAGCAGTTACCAGGGGAGGTTGGAGACCCAGTACTTC; cdr3_aa: CASSYQGRLETQYF; j_call: TRBJ2-5; v_call: TRBV12-3/TRBV12-4; d_call: NA; clone_size: NA
cdr3_nt: TGTGCCAGCAGCCTAAGCGGGACCCGCAATGAGCAGTTCTTC; cdr3_aa: CASSLSGTRNEQFF; j_call: TRBJ2-1; v_call: TRBV3-1; d_call: TRBD2; clone_size: NA
cdr3_nt: TGTGCCAGCAGCTGGGCAGCGGACTACGAGCAGTACTTC; cdr3_aa: CASSWAADYEQYF; j_call: TRBJ2-7; v_call: TRBV7-2; d_call: NA; clone_size: NA
cdr3_nt: TGTGCCAGCAGTTTATTATCCCAGGGCGGGGGGGAAGAGACCCAGTACTTC; cdr3_aa: CASSLLSQGGGEETQYF; j_call: TRBJ2-5; v_call: TRBV28; d_call: TRBD2; clone_size: few
cdr3_nt: TGTGCCAGCAGTTCGCCGGGACAGGGACACGAGCAGTACTTC; cdr3_aa: CASSSPGQGHEQYF; j_call: TRBJ2-7; v_call: TRBV28; d_call: TRBD1; clone_size: many
cdr3_nt: TGTGCCAGCAGCTTAAACCCCCCGGGGCAGGGGATTAGGCAGTTCTTC; cdr3_aa: CASSLNPPGQGIRQFF; j_call: TRBJ2-1; v_call: TRBV7-2; d_call: NA; clone_size: few
cdr3_nt: TGTGCCAGCAGCTTAAGCGCGGGGAGCACAGATACGCAGTATTTT; cdr3_aa: CASSLSAGSTDTQYF; j_call: TRBJ2-3; v_call: TRBV7-6; d_call: NA; clone_size: few
cdr3_nt: TGTGCCAGCAGCTTATCGCAGGTGGGCTCTGGAAACACCATATATTTT; cdr3_aa: CASSLSQVGSGNTIYF; j_call: TRBJ1-3; v_call: TRBV7-9; d_call: NA; clone_size: few
cdr3_nt: TGTGCCAGCCGAAACAGGGGACTAGCGGGAGAACAAGATACGCAGTATTTT; cdr3_aa: CASRNRGLAGEQDTQYF; j_call: TRBJ2-3; v_call: TRBV2; d_call: TRBD2; clone_size: NA
cdr3_nt: TGTGCCAGCAGTTTCACGAAGCTTACGGTGACGAGCAATCAGCCCCAGCATTTT; cdr3_aa: CASSFTKLTVTSNQPQHF; j_call: TRBJ1-5; v_call: TRBV28; d_call: NA; clone_size: few
cdr3_nt: TGTGCCAGCAGCTTTTCAGGGGTTACAGATACGCAGTATTTT; cdr3_aa: CASSFSGVTDTQYF; j_call: TRBJ2-3; v_call: TRBV5-6; d_call: NA; clone_size: NA
cdr3_nt: TGCAGTGCTAGAGATAGAGGCGGGACAGGGTACACCGGGGAGCTGTTTTTT; cdr3_aa: CSARDRGGTGYTGELFF; j_call: TRBJ2-2; v_call: TRBV20-1; d_call: TRBD1; clone_size: NA
cdr3_nt: TGCGCCAGCAGCTTGGAACCGAGCTCCTACAATGAGCAGTTCTTC; cdr3_aa: CASSLEPSSYNEQFF; j_call: TRBJ2-1; v_call: TRBV5-1; d_call: NA; clone_size: many
cdr3_nt: TGCGCCAGCAGCCAAGTCGTGGACAACAATCCCTATAATTCACCCCTCCACTTT; cdr3_aa: CASSQVVDNNPYNSPLHF; j_call: TRBJ1-6; v_call: TRBV4-1; d_call: NA; clone_size: few
cdr3_nt: TGTGCCAGCAGCTTATTCATGGCGGATACAGGGGCGGGAGAGACCCAGTACTTC; cdr3_aa: CASSLFMADTGAGETQYF; j_call: TRBJ2-5; v_call: TRBV11-2; d_call: TRBD1; clone_size: few
cdr3_nt: TGTGCCAGCAGCTCCCCAGCGTCTCCACAGTACTTC; cdr3_aa: CASSSPASPQYF; j_call: TRBJ2-5; v_call: TRBV7-2; d_call: NA; clone_size: NA